This T cell receptor (beta chain) derives from a study of blood T cell repertoires in COVID-19. Overall study context: Sites across the United States, Italy and Spain contributed samples from acute and convalescent COVID-19.

Authors' analysis steps: Estimated nucleated cell counts came from reference gene primer amplification. Using immunoSEQ multiplex PCR, the repertoire was profiled, and TCRdb retains in-frame clones only, with some absent. V and J calls and clone size come straight from that table; D and trimming were deduced from the DNA. Here the sample spans some 150,000 clones, 80% to 90% being singletons. CDR1 SGHVS and CDR2 FNYEAQ come from the germline V gene. The CDR3 contains 17 residues. The V end was cut by 2 bases, the J end by 0 bases, with 14 bases between. Source material: peripheral blood. The receptor was isolated from a man in his fifties or sixties with acute or convalescent COVID-19. The chain combines TRBV7-6 with TRBJ1-3; D unresolved. CDR3 sequence: CASSLTLSSISGNTIYF. The CDR3 DNA reads TGTGCCAGCAGCTTAACTTTGAGCTCTATCTCTGGAAACACCATATATTTT.